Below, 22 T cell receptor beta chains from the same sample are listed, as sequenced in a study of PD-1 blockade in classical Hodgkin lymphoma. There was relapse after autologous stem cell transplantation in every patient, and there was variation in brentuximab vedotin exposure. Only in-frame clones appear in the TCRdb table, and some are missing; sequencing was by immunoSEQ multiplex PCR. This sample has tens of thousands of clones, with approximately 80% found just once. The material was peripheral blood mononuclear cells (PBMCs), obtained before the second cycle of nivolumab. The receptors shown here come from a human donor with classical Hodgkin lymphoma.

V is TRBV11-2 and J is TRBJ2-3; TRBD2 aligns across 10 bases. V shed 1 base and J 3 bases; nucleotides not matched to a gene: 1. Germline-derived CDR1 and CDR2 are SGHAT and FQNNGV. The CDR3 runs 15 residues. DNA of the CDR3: TGTGCCAGCAGCTTAGCACTAGCGGGGACAGATACGCAGTATTTT. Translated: CASSLALAGTDTQYF.

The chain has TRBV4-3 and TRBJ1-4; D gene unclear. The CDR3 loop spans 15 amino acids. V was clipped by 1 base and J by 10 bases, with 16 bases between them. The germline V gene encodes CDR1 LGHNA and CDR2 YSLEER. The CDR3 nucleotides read TGCGCCAGCAGCCAAGTTGGAGAAACCAGCGGAAAACTGTTTTTT. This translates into CASSQVGETSGKLFF.

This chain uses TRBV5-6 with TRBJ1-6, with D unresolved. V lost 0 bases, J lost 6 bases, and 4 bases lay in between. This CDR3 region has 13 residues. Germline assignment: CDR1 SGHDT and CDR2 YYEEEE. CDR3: CASSLDSNSPLHF. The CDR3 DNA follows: TGTGCCAGCAGCTTGGACAGTAATTCACCCCTCCACTTT.

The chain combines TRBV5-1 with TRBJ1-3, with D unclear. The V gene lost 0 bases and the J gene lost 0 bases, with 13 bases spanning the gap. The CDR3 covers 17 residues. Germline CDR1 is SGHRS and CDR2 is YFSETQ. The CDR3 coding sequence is TGCGCCAGCAGCTTGGGACACGGTGGGAGCTCTGGAAACACCATATATTTT. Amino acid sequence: CASSLGHGGSSGNTIYF. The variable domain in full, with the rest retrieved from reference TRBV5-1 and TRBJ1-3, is KAGVTQTPRYLIKTRGQQVTLSCSPISGHRSVSWYQQTPGQGLQFLFEYFSETQRNKGNFPGRFSGRQFSNSRSEMNVSTLELGDSALYLCASSLGHGGSSGNTIYFGEGSWLTVV.

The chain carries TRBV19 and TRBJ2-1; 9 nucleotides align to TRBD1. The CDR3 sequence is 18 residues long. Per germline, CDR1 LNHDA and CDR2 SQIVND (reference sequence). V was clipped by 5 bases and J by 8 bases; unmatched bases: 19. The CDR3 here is CASSPLGQGNGSPDEQFF. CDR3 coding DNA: TGTGCCAGTAGTCCCCTCGGACAGGGGAACGGCTCTCCCGATGAGCAGTTCTTC.

CDR3 coding DNA: TGTGCCAGTAGTACTCAGCGGGGGGCCGTAGATACGCAGTATTTT. Translation: CASSTQRGAVDTQYF. The chain is built from TRBV19 and TRBJ2-3; 9 nucleotides match TRBD2. V shed 4 bases and J 5 bases; nucleotides not matched to a gene: 7. The CDR3 is 15 amino acids. Per the germline V gene, CDR1 is LNHDA and CDR2 is SQIVND (reference sequence). The complete variable domain, with remaining parts taken from reference TRBV19 and TRBJ2-3, reads DGGITQSPKYLFRKEGQNVTLSCEQNLNHDAMYWYRQDPGQGLRLIYYSQIVNDFQKGDIAEGYSVSREKKESFPLTVTSAQKNPTAFYLCASSTQRGAVDTQYFGPGTRLTVL.

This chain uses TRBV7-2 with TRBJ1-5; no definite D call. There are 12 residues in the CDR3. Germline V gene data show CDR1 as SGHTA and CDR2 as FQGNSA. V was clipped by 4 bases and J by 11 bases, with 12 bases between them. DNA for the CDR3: TGTGCCAGCAGCTATCTGCATGCCACCCAGCATTTT. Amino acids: CASSYLHATQHF.

The CDR3 reads CASSLAVGGGHGYTF. Written as DNA, the CDR3 is TGCGCCAGCAGCTTGGCAGTTGGAGGGGGACATGGCTACACCTTC. The V and J genes are TRBV5-1 and TRBJ1-2, with D possibly TRBD1 on 6 matching bases. CDR1 is SGHRS, CDR2 YFSETQ, per germline. The CDR3 sequence is 15 residues long. Trimming shortened V by 0 bases and J by 6 bases, and 15 bases separated the two germline ends.

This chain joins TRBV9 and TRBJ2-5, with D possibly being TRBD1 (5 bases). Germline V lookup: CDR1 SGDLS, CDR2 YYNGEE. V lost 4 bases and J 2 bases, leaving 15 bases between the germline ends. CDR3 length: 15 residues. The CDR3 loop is CASSRAGIIQETQYF. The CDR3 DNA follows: TGTGCCAGCAGCCGGGCAGGGATTATTCAAGAGACCCAGTACTTC. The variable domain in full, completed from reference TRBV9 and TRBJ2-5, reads DSGVTQTPKHLITATGQRVTLRCSPRSGDLSVYWYQQSLDQGLQFLIQYYNGEERAKGNILERFSAQQFPDLHSELNLSSLELGDSALYFCASSRAGIIQETQYFGPGTRLLVL.

The CDR3 reads CASTRLAGGSTDTQYF. The DNA for the CDR3 is TGTGCCAGCACCCGACTAGCGGGGGGTAGCACAGATACGCAGTATTTT. This rearrangement joins TRBV2 to TRBJ2-3; 13 bases match TRBD2. Trimming took 7 bases from V and 0 from J; bases not matched to a gene: 4. Germline V lookup: CDR1 SNHLY, CDR2 FYNNEI. The CDR3 totals 16 residues.

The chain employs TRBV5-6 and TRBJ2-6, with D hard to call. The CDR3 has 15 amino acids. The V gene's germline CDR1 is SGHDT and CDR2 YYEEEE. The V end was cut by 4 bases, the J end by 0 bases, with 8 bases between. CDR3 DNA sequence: TGTGCCAGCAGCGGGTTTTTCTCTGGGGCCAACGTCCTGACTTTC. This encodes CASSGFFSGANVLTF.

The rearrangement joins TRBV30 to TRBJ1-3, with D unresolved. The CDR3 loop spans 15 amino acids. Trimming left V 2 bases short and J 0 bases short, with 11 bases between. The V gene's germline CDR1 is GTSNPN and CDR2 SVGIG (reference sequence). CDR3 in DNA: TGTGCCTGGAGTAAGGTCCGTGGCTCTGGAAACACCATATATTTT. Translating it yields CAWSKVRGSGNTIYF.

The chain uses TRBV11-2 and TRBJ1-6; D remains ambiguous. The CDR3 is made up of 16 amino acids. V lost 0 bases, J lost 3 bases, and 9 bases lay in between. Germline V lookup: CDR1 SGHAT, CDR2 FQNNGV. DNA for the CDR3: TGTGCCAGCAGCTTAGACCTCGGCGTCTATAATTCACCCCTCCACTTT. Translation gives CASSLDLGVYNSPLHF.

The CDR3: CASSPFVAQQETQYF. The CDR3, as DNA: TGTGCCAGCAGCCCCTTCGTAGCTCAACAAGAGACCCAGTACTTC. V and J are TRBV5-4 and TRBJ2-5; the D is unclear. V lost 4 bases and J lost 2, with 15 bases in between. Germline V gene data show CDR1 as SGHNT and CDR2 as YYREEE (reference sequence). CDR3 length: 15 residues.

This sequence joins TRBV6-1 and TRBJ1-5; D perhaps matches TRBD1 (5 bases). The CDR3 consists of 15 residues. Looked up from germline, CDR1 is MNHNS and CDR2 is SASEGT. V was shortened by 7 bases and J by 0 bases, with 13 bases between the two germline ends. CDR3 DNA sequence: TGTGCCAGCACCTCAGGGTATAATAGCAATCAGCCCCAGCATTTT. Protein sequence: CASTSGYNSNQPQHF.

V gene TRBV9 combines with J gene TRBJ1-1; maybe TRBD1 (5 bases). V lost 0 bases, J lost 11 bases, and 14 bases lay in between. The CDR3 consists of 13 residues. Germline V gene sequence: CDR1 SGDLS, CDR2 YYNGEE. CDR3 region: CASSVAVAGSAFF. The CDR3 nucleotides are TGTGCCAGCAGCGTAGCCGTGGCAGGGAGTGCTTTCTTT.

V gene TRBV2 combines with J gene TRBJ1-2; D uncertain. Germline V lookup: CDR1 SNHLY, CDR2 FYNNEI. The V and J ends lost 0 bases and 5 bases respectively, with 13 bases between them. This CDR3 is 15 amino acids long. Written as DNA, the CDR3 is TGTGCCAGCAGTGAAGCGCGGCTGTCGGGATATGGCTACACCTTC. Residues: CASSEARLSGYGYTF. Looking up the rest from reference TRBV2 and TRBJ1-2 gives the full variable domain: EPEVTQTPSHQVTQMGQEVILRCVPISNHLYFYWYRQILGQKVEFLVSFYNNEISEKSEIFDDQFSVERPDGSNFTLKIRSTKLEDSAMYFCASSEARLSGYGYTFGSGTRLTVV.

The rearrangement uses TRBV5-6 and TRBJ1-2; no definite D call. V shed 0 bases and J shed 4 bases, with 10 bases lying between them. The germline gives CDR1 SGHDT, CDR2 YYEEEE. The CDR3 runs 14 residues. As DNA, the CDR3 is TGTGCCAGCAGCTTGGGTGGCGGCTCCTATGGCTACACCTTC. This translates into CASSLGGGSYGYTF.

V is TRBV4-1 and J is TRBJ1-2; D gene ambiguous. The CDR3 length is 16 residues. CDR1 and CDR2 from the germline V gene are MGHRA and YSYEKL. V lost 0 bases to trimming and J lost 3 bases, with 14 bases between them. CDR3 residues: CASSQDLSSGDYGYTF. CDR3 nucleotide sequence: TGCGCCAGCAGCCAAGATCTCTCCTCCGGGGACTATGGCTACACCTTC.

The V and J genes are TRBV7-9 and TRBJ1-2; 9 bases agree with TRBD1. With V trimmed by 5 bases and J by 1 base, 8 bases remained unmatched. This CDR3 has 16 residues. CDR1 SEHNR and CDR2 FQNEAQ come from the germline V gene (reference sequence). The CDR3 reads CASSPTGGEDNYGYTF. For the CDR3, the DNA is TGTGCCAGCAGCCCGACAGGGGGTGAAGATAACTATGGCTACACCTTC. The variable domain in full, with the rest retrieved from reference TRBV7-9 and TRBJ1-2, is DTGVSQNPRHKITKRGQNVTFRCDPISEHNRLYWYRQTLGQGPEFLTYFQNEAQLEKSRLLSDRFSAERPKGSFSTLEIQRTEQGDSAMYLCASSPTGGEDNYGYTFGSGTRLTVV.

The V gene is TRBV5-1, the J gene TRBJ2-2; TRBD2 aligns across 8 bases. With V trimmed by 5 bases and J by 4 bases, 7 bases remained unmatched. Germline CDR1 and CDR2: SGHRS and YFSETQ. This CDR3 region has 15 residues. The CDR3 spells CASSWRGEGTGELFF. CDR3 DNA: TGCGCCAGCAGTTGGCGGGGGGAAGGCACCGGGGAGCTGTTTTTT.

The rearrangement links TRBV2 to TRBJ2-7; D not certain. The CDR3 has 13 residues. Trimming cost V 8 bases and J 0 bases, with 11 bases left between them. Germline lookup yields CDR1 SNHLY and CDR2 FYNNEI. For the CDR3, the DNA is TGTGCCAGCGGCGGCGGAATCTCCTACGAGCAGTACTTC. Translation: CASGGGISYEQYF.